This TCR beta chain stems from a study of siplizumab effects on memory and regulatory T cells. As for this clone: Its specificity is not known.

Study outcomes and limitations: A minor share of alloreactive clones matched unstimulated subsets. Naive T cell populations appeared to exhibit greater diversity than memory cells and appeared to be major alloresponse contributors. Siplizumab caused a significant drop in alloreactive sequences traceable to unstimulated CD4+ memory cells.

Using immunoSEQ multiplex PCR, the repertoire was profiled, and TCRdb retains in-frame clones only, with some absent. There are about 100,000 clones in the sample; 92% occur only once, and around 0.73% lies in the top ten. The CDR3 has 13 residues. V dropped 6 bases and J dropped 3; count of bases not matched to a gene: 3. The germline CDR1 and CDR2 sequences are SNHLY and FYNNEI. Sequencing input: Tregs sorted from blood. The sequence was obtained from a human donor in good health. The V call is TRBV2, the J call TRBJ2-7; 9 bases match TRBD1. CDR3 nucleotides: TGTGCCAGCAGGGTGACAGGGGGCTACGAGCAGTACTTC. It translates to CASRVTGGYEQYF.